Below are 6 T cell receptor beta chains sequenced from a single sample in a study of cytomegalovirus exposure and HLA in healthy donors. The PCR was carried out with 60 Vbeta primers and 13 Jbeta primers. Sequencing used immunoSEQ multiplex PCR; TCRdb keeps in-frame clones, though not all of them. The profile shows some 170,000 clones, around 80% of them singletons. Material: PBMCs. These receptors came from a man aged 40-49 years in good health and CMV-seronegative.

This clone was counted between two and nine times. This rearrangement joins TRBV2 to TRBJ2-5, with a weak D call TRBD1 (6 bases). This CDR3 contains 13 residues. The ends were cut back, 1 base at V and 3 bases at J, with 6 bases in the middle. Germline V gene data show CDR1 as SNHLY and CDR2 as FYNNEI. Written as DNA, the CDR3 is TGTGCCAGCAGTGAAGGGACAGAAGAGACCCAGTACTTC. It specifies CASSEGTEETQYF.

This rearrangement joins TRBV6-1 to TRBJ2-2, with TRBD1 as a possible D gene (6 bases). The germline V gene encodes CDR1 MNHNS and CDR2 SASEGT. Deletions cut 3 bases from V and 7 bases from J, with 18 bases between. The CDR3 contains 16 residues. CDR3 in DNA: TGTGCCAGCAGTGACATCAGGGGAAGGGGTGGCGGGGAGCTGTTTTTT. Its translation is CASSDIRGRGGGELFF.

The V call is TRBV7-2, the J call TRBJ2-5; D is uncertain. Trimming removed 2 bases at V and 5 bases at J, with 3 bases between. The CDR3 runs 11 residues. Germline V gene data show CDR1 as SGHTA and CDR2 as FQGNSA. The DNA for the CDR3 is TGTGCCAGCAGCTTACTTGAGACCCAGTACTTC. Translated, it gives CASSLLETQYF.

DNA of the CDR3: TGTGCCAGCAGCACGGACAGGGGCACAGATACGCAGTATTTT. This codes for CASSTDRGTDTQYF. The chain couples TRBV5-4 to TRBJ2-3; TRBD1 aligns across 8 bases. This CDR3 region has 14 residues. With 4 bases clipped from V and 1 base from J, the junction kept 2 bases outside the gene matches. CDR1 SGHNT and CDR2 YYREEE come from the germline V gene (reference sequence).

The DNA of the CDR3 is TGCGCCAGCAGCTTGGAGCGGGTCTCCTACAATGAGCAGTTCTTC. The encoded protein is CASSLERVSYNEQFF. The chain links TRBV5-1 to TRBJ2-1; D might be TRBD2 (6 bases). Germline values: CDR1 SGHRS, CDR2 YFSETQ. The CDR3 has 15 amino acids. Trimming shortened V by 0 bases and J by 0 bases, and 7 bases separated the two germline ends.

The rearrangement uses TRBV15 and TRBJ2-7; 9 bases align to TRBD1. The CDR3 totals 15 residues. Germline V gene lookup returns CDR1 LNHNV and CDR2 YYDKDF (reference sequence). Trimming removed 0 bases from V and 5 bases from J; junction bases left unmatched: 5. CDR3 sequence reads: CATSREITGGNEQYF. The CDR3 DNA follows: TGTGCCACCAGCAGAGAAATAACAGGGGGCAACGAGCAGTACTTC.